The sequence of this T cell receptor (beta chain) was determined in a study of shared clonotypes between healthy human individuals. Details on this clone: What it binds is unknown.

Every immunoSEQ plate was one replicate of a subset's evenly spread DNA. The protocol was immunoSEQ multiplex PCR, while the TCRdb copy is restricted to in-frame clones and leaves out a portion. The data contain around 1,100,000 clones, 60% to 85% of them singletons. J lost 4 bases, V lost 3 bases, and 9 bases had no gene match. In germline, CDR1 is KGHSH, CDR2 LQKENI. This CDR3 contains 17 residues. Overall study findings and caveats: In a few donors, around 5% of naive CD4 clonotypes appeared in common.

The V call is TRBV18, the J call TRBJ2-5; 12 bases are shared with TRBD2. The TCR comes from a young man in good health. Some clones in this sample may be carry-over from other donors' samples. The specimen sequenced was memory CD4+ T cells from PBMCs. Described subset: CD45RA-negative fraction. The CDR3 bases are TGTGCCAGCTCACCGCTGCCGACTAGCGGGAGCGGAGAGACCCAGTACTTC. Translation: CASSPLPTSGSGETQYF.